The sample holds many counts of the clone carrying this TCR beta chain. TCRdb re-analyzed the PCR reads using MiXCR. Of around 40,000 clones listed, 17% are singletons. This record comes from a study of metastatic and nonmetastatic thyroid tumors. The CDR3 covers 14 residues. Germline CDR1 SEHNR, CDR2 FQNEAQ (reference sequence). V lost 6 bases, J lost 6 bases, and 8 bases stayed unmatched. Among the patients, none had received any treatment before thyroid surgery. Sequenced sample: blood. The chain employs TRBV7-9 and TRBJ1-2, with 9 positions matching TRBD1. The clonotype was recovered from a male donor with papillary thyroid cancer or a benign thyroid nodule (not recorded which). Some clones in this sample may be carry-over from other donors' samples. As DNA, the CDR3 is TGTGCCAGCAGGGACAGGGGCTTAGAGGATGGCTACACCTTC. Encoded protein: CASRDRGLEDGYTF.